Each of the 11 T cell receptor beta chains below was sequenced from the same sample in a study of blood T cell repertoires in COVID-19. The repertoire was sequenced with immunoSEQ multiplex PCR; TCRdb's copy has only in-frame clones and lacks some. Altogether about 200,000 clones are present, around nine tenths being singletons, with the ten largest covering 1.5% to 2%. Material: peripheral blood. Source of these receptors: a man aged 18 to 30 with active or convalescent COVID-19.

The V gene is TRBV4-1, the J gene TRBJ2-2; 12 nucleotides align to TRBD2. This CDR3 region has 16 residues. CDR1 and CDR2 from the germline V gene are MGHRA and YSYEKL. Germline trimming cut 4 bases from V and 6 bases from J; bases unmatched to any gene: 6. The CDR3 loop reads CASSPLAGGFPGELFF. CDR3 nucleotides: TGCGCCAGCAGCCCCCTAGCGGGGGGGTTCCCCGGGGAGCTGTTTTTT.

The gene calls are TRBV9 and TRBJ2-2; 7 nucleotides agree with TRBD2. Germline CDR1 and CDR2: SGDLS and YYNGEE. The length of the CDR3 is 16 residues. V was pared by 0 bases and J by 2 bases, with 4 bases of the junction left unmatched. In nucleotides, the CDR3 is TGTGCCAGCAGCGTAGGGCGGGAGATTAACACCGGGGAGCTGTTTTTT. It yields the protein CASSVGREINTGELFF.

The V and J genes are TRBV6-5 and TRBJ1-2; D possibly corresponds to TRBD1 (6 bases). The CDR3 totals 14 residues. V lost 4 bases to trimming and J lost 1 base, with 10 bases between them. In germline, CDR1 is MNHEY, CDR2 SVGAGI. The CDR3 here is CASSLGGFNYGYTF. CDR3 coding DNA: TGTGCCAGCAGTTTAGGGGGTTTTAACTATGGCTACACCTTC.

This chain joins TRBV19 and TRBJ1-5; D may be TRBD1 (6 bases). The CDR3 runs 17 residues. Looked up from germline, CDR1 is LNHDA and CDR2 is SQIVND (reference sequence). V was cut by 7 bases and J by 1 base, with 20 bases left in between. CDR3 DNA sequence: TGTGCCAGTAACGGGGGGGCGGTCAGGGCGAGCAATCAGCCCCAGCATTTT. Its protein is CASNGGAVRASNQPQHF.

The chain combines TRBV6-2 or TRBV6-3 with TRBJ1-2, with TRBD1 identical over 9 bases. Germline V gives CDR1 MNHEY, CDR2 SVGEGT. This CDR3 comprises 15 residues. V shed 0 bases and J 8 bases; nucleotides not matched to a gene: 7. The CDR3 bases are TGTGCCAGCAGTTACTCCATGGGACAGGGTGGAGGCTACACCTTC. It specifies CASSYSMGQGGGYTF.

The chain uses TRBV10-3 and TRBJ2-1; D is unclear. The ends were cut back, 0 bases at V and 8 bases at J, with 5 bases in the middle. This CDR3 is 12 amino acids long. Germline CDR1 reads ENHRY; CDR2 reads SYGVKD. In DNA, the CDR3 is TGTGCCATCAGTGAGTCGACTCATGAGCAGTTCTTC. This sequence encodes CAISESTHEQFF.

This clone has a handful of counts. The chain has TRBV4-1 and TRBJ1-2; 7 bases are shared with TRBD1. CDR3 length: 13 amino acids. Germline V gives CDR1 MGHRA, CDR2 YSYEKL. V was clipped by 4 bases and J by 5 bases; unmatched bases: 4. The CDR3 here is CASSPSGQYGYTF. The CDR3 DNA sequence: TGCGCCAGCAGCCCGTCGGGACAGTATGGCTACACCTTC.

V is TRBV30 and J is TRBJ1-2; a weak D match, TRBD1 (5 bases). The CDR3 consists of 13 residues. V gave up 3 bases and J gave up 1 base, with 9 bases separating them. Germline V gene data show CDR1 as GTSNPN and CDR2 as SVGIG (reference sequence). CDR3 nucleotides: TGTGCCTGGAGCACGGGGGGTAACTATGGCTACACCTTC. This translates into CAWSTGGNYGYTF.

The V gene is TRBV19, the J gene TRBJ2-5; TRBD1 matches 8 bases. V was pared by 4 bases and J by 3 bases, with 4 bases of the junction left unmatched. The CDR3 extends over 14 amino acids. Germline loops: CDR1 LNHDA, CDR2 SQIVND (reference sequence). The CDR3 DNA reads as TGTGCCAGTAGTACAACAGGGGGTAAAGAGACCCAGTACTTC. Translation gives CASSTTGGKETQYF.

The chain joins TRBV19 to TRBJ2-3; TRBD1 agrees at 7 bases. V trimming: 5 bases; J trimming: 3 bases; junction bases outside the gene matches: 11. The CDR3 runs 16 residues. Germline V gene data show CDR1 as LNHDA and CDR2 as SQIVND (reference sequence). The CDR3: CASSLQTGRGTDTQYF. The CDR3 DNA is TGTGCCAGTAGTCTCCAGACAGGGCGCGGGACAGATACGCAGTATTTT.

V and J are TRBV29-1 and TRBJ2-7; D might be TRBD1 (6 bases). The CDR3 is 13 amino acids. CDR1 SQVTM and CDR2 ANQGSEA come from the germline V gene. V lost 5 bases to trimming and J lost 2 bases, with 13 bases between them. The CDR3 DNA reads as TGCAGCGTTATGGGGGCGGAGACCTACGAGCAGTACTTC. This sequence encodes CSVMGAETYEQYF.